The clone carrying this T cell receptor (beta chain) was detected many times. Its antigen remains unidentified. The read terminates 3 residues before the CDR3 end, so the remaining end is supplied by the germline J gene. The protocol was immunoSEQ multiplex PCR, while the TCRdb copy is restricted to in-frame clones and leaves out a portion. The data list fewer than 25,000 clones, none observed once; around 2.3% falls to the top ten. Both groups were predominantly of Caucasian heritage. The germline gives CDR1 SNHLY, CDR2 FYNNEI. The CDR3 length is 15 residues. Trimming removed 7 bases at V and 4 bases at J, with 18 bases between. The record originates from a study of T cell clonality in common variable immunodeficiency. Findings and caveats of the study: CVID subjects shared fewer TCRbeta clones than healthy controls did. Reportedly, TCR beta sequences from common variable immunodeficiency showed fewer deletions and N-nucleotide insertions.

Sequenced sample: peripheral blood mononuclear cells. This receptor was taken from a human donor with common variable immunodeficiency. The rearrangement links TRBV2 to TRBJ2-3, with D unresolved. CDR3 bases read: TGTGCCAGCACCCCTACTGAAGCGACCCCAGATACG. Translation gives CASTPTEATPDT. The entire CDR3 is CASTPTEATPDTQYF.